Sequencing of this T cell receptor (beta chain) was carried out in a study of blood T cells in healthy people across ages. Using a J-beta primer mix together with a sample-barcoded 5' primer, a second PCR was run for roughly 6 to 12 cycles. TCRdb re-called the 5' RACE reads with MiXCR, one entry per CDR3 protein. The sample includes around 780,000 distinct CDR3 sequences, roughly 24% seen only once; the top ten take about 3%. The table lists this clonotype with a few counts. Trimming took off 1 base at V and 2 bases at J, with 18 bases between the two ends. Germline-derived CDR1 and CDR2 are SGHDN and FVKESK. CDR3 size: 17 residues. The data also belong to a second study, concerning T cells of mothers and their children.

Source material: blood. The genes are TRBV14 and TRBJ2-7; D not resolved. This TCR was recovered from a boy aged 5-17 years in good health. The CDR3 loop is CASSQVGGPRPTYEQYF. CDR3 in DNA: TGTGCCAGCAGCCAAGTGGGTGGGCCACGCCCTACCTACGAGCAGTACTTC. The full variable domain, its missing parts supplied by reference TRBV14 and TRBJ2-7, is EAGVTQFPSHSVIEKGQTVTLRCDPISGHDNLYWYRRVMGKEIKFLLHFVKESKQDESGMPNNRFLAERTGGTYSTLKVQPAELEDSGVYFCASSQVGGPRPTYEQYFGPGTRLTVT.